The following is a TCR beta chain sequence with its context. Its antigen is undetermined. Unique molecular identifiers were present in the TCR beta cDNA libraries. One entry per CDR3 protein, called by TCRdb with MiXCR from the PCR reads. The repertoire has fewer than 850,000 distinct CDR3 sequences, 40% to 55% of them found once; the top ten carry approximately 5%. The data originate from a study of post-analysis software for immune sequencing data. Study-level points and caveats: Relative to controls, patients had a handful of TRBV segments at higher frequency, with TRBV5-6, TRBV5-1 and TRBV20-1 among these.

Germline CDR1 reads SGHDN; CDR2 reads FVKESK. Trimming took 5 bases from V and 5 from J, leaving 19 bases between them. This CDR3 is built from 15 residues. The sample comprised blood. The chain is built from TRBV14 and TRBJ2-7, with TRBD2 as a possible D gene (5 bases). The sequence derives from a girl aged 5 to 17 with multiple sclerosis. The CDR3 region is CASSYPGVERNEQYF. Written as DNA, the CDR3 is TGTGCCAGCAGCTATCCCGGGGTCGAGAGAAACGAGCAGTACTTC.